Listed here is a single TCR beta chain. The data were taken from a study of shared clonotypes between healthy human individuals. Study-level background: Per donor, three plates held CD4 naive cells, three held CD4 memory, two held CD8 naive and one held CD8 memory.

This table comes from immunoSEQ multiplex PCR, and its TCRdb copy is limited to in-frame clones, with some not included. The data show a few million clones, around 94% seen once. The CDR3 consists of 14 residues. V was pared by 5 bases and J by 0 bases, with 3 bases of the junction left unmatched. Per germline, CDR1 MNHEY and CDR2 SVGAGI. This TCR was recovered from a young man in good health. The gene calls are TRBV6-5 and TRBJ1-2, with 7 bases lining up with TRBD1. Sequencing was carried out using naive CD4+ T cells sorted from blood. Regarding subset: CD45RA+ positively selected. The CDR3 DNA reads TGTGCCAGCAGTGAGGGGGCCGCTAACTATGGCTACACCTTC. Protein product: CASSEGAANYGYTF.